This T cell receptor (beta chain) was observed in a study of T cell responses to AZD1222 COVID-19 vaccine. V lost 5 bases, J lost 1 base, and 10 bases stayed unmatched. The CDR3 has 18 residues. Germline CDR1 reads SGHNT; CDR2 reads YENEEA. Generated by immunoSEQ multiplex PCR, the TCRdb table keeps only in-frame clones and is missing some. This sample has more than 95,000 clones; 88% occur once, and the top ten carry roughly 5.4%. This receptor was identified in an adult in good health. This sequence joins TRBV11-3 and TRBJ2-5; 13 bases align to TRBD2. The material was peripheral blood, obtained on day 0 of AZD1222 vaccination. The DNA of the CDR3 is TGTGCCAGCAGCCCCCGACTAGCGGGGGGTGGTCTCCAAGAGACCCAGTACTTC. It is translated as CASSPRLAGGGLQETQYF.